This T cell receptor beta chain was recorded in a study of blood T cell repertoires in COVID-19. Study details: Both acute and convalescent COVID-19 samples were obtained from the United States, Italy and Spain. PBMCs, B-cell-depleted T cells, or T cells provided the cDNA or gDNA that made up the material.

CDR1 and CDR2 from the germline V gene are SGHAT and FQNNGV. The V and J ends lost 6 bases and 8 bases, in that order; junction bases with no gene match: 13. The CDR3 is 15 residues long. Per the study methods: Researchers report that nucleated cell counts were estimated from reference gene primer amplification. The data were produced by immunoSEQ multiplex PCR, yet TCRdb's version contains in-frame clones alone and is incomplete. V and J calls and clone size are given by that table; D and trimming were obtained from the DNA. The table includes about 340,000 clones, 85% to 90% detected once. Patients of the Seattle cohort, enrolled during active infection, were followed longitudinally.

The genes are TRBV11-2 and TRBJ1-1; 9 bases are a match to TRBD1. This clonotype was sampled from a woman in her 50s with COVID-19, enrolled during active disease. Sequences were obtained from peripheral blood. In nucleotides, the CDR3 is TGTGCCAGCAGGACAGGGGGTGCTGGATCCAGCGAAGCTTTCTTT. Its translation: CASRTGGAGSSEAFF.